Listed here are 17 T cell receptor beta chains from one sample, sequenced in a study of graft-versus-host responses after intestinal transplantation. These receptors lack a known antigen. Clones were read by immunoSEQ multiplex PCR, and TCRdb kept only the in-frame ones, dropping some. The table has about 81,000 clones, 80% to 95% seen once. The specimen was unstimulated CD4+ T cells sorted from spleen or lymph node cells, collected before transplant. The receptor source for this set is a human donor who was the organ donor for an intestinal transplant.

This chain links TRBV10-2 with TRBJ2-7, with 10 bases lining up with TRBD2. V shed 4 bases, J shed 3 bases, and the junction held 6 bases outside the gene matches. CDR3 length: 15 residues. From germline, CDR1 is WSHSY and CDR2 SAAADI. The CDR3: CASSGGLAGDYEQYF. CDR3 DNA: TGCGCCAGCAGTGGAGGGCTAGCGGGGGACTACGAGCAGTACTTC.

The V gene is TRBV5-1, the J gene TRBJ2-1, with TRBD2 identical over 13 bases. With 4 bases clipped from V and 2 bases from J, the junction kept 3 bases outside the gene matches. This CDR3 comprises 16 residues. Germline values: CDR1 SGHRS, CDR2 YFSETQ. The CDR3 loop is CASSLGTSGAYNEQFF. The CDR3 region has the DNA TGCGCCAGCAGCCTAGGGACTAGCGGGGCCTACAATGAGCAGTTCTTC.

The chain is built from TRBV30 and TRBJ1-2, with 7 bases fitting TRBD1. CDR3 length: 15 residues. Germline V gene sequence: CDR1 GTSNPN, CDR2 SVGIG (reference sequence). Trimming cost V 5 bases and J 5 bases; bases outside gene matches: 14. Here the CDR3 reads CAWGPPSRGSYGYTF. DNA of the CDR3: TGTGCCTGGGGCCCCCCCAGCAGGGGGAGTTATGGCTACACCTTC.

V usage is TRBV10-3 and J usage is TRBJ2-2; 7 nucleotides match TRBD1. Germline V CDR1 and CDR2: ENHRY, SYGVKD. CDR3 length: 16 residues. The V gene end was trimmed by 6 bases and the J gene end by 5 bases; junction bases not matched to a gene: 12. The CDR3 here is CAISMLGTEGTGELFF. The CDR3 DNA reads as TGTGCCATCAGCATGCTAGGGACAGAAGGGACCGGGGAGCTGTTTTTT.

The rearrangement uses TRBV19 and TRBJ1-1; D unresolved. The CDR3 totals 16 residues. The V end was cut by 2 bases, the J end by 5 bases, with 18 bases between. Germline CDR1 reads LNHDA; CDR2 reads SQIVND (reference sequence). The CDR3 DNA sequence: TGTGCCAGTAGTATATCAGGCGGAGTAGGCGGGACTGAAGCTTTCTTT. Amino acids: CASSISGGVGGTEAFF.

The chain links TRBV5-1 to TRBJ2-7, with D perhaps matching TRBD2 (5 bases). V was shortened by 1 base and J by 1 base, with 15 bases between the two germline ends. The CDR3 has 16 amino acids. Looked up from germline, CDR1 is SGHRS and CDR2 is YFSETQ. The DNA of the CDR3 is TGCGCCAGCAGCTTGAATCCCCGTGGGGAGTCCTACGAGCAGTACTTC. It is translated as CASSLNPRGESYEQYF.

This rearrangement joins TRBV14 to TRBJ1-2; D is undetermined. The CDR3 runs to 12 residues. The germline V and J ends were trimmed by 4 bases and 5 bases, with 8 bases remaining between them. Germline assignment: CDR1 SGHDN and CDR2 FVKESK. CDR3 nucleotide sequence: TGTGCCAGCAGCCCAAGCGGATATGGCTACACCTTC. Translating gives CASSPSGYGYTF.

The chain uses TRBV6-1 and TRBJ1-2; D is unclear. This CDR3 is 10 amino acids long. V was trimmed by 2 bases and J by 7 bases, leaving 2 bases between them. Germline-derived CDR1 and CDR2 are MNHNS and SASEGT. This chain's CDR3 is CASSELGYTF. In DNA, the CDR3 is TGTGCCAGCAGTGAACTTGGCTACACCTTC.

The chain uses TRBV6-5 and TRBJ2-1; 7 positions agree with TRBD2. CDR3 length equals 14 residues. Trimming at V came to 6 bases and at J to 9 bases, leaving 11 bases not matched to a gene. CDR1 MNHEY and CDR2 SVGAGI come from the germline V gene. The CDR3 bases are TGTGCCAGCAGGAGGACTAGGTATGAACGTGAGCAGTTCTTC. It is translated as CASRRTRYEREQFF.

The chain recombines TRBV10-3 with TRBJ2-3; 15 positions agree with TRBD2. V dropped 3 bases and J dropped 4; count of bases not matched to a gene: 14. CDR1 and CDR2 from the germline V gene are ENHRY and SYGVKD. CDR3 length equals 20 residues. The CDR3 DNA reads TGTGCCATCAGTGACCCCGGGACTAGCGGGGGGACCTCACCGCCAGATACGCAGTATTTT. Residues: CAISDPGTSGGTSPPDTQYF.

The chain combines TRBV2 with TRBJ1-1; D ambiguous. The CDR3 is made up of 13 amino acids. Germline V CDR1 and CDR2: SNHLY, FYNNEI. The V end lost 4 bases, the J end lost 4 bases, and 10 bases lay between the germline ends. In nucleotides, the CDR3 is TGTGCCAGCAGTGTTGAGGGAGGCACTGAAGCTTTCTTT. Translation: CASSVEGGTEAFF.

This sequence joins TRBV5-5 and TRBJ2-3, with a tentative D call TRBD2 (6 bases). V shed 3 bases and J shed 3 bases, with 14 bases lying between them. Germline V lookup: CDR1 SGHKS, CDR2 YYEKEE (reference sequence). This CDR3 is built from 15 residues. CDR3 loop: CASSWDSLVTDTQYF. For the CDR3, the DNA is TGTGCCAGCAGCTGGGACTCCTTGGTGACAGATACGCAGTATTTT.

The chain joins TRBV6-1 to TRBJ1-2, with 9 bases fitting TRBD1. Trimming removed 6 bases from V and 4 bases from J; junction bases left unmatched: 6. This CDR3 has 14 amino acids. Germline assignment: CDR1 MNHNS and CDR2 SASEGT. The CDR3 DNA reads TGTGCCAGCAGAGTGACAGGGGGTGGCTATGGCTACACCTTC. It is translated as CASRVTGGGYGYTF.

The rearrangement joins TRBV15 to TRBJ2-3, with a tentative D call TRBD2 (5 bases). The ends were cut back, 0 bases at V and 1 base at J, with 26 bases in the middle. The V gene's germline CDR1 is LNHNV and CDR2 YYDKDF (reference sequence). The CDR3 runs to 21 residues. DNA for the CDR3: TGTGCCACCAGCAGAGATTCTATAATAGTTTGGAGGACGCGGGGCACAGATACGCAGTATTTT. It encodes CATSRDSIIVWRTRGTDTQYF.

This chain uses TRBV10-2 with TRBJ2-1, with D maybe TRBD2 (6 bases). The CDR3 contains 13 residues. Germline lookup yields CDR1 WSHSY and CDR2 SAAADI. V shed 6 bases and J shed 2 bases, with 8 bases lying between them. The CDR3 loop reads CASRGLPYNEQFF. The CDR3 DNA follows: TGCGCCAGCAGAGGACTACCCTACAATGAGCAGTTCTTC.

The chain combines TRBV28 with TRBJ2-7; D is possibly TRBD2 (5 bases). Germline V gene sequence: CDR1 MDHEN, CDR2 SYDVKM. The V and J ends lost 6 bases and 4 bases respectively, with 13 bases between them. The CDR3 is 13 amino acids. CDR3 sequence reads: CASREGSGYEQYF. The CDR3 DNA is TGTGCCAGCAGGGAAGGGTCGGGGTACGAGCAGTACTTC.

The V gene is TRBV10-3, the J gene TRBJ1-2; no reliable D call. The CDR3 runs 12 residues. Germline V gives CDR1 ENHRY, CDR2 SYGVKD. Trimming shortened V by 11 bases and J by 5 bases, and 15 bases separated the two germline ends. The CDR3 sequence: CAHENGKYGYTF. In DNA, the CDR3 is TGTGCCCACGAAAACGGGAAGTATGGCTACACCTTC.